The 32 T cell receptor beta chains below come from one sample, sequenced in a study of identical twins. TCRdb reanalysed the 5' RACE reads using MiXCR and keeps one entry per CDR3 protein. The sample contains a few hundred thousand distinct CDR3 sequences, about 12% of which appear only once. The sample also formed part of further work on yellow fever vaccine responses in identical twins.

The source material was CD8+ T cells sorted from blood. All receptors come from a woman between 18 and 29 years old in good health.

CDR3 in DNA: TGTGCCAGCAGCCCCCCTGGGTATGAGCAGTTCTTC. Translated: CASSPPGYEQFF. This chain links TRBV28 with TRBJ2-1; no clear D gene. Trimming pared 6 bases from V and 8 bases from J, leaving 11 bases between. CDR3 length: 12 amino acids. Germline CDR1 is MDHEN and CDR2 is SYDVKM.

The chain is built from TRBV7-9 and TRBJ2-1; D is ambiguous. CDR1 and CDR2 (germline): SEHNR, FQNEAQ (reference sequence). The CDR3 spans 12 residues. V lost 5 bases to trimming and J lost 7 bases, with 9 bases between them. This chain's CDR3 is CASSTENNEQFF. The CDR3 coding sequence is TGTGCCAGCAGCACTGAGAATAATGAGCAGTTCTTC. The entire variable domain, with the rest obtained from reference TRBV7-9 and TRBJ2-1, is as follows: DTGVSQNPRHKITKRGQNVTFRCDPISEHNRLYWYRQTLGQGPEFLTYFQNEAQLEKSRLLSDRFSAERPKGSFSTLEIQRTEQGDSAMYLCASSTENNEQFFGPGTRLTVL.

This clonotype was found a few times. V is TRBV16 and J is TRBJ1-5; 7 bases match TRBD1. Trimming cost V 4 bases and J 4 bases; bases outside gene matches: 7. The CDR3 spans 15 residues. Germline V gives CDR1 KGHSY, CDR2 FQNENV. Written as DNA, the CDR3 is TGTGCCAGCAGCCGGCAAACAGGGGAAAATCAGCCCCAGCATTTT. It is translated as CASSRQTGENQPQHF.

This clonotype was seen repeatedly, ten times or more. CDR3 residues: CASSWGTEAFF. The CDR3, as DNA: TGTGCCAGCAGCTGGGGCACTGAAGCTTTCTTT. The chain recombines TRBV7-9 with TRBJ1-1; unclear D gene. The CDR3 is 11 amino acids. Per germline, CDR1 SEHNR and CDR2 FQNEAQ (reference sequence). The ends were cut back, 4 bases at V and 4 bases at J, with 4 bases in the middle.

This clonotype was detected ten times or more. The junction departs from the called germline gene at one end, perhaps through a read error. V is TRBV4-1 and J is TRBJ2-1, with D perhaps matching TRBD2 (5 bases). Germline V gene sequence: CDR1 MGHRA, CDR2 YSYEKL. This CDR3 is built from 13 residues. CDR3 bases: TGCGCCAGCAGCCAAGAAGTCGTTGGAGGATTACACTTC. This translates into CASSQEVVGGLHF.

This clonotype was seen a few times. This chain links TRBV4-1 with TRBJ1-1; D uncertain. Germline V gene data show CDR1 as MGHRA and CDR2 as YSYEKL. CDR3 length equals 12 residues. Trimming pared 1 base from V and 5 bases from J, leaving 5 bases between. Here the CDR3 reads CASSQGWTEAFF. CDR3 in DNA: TGCGCCAGCAGCCAAGGGTGGACTGAAGCTTTCTTT.

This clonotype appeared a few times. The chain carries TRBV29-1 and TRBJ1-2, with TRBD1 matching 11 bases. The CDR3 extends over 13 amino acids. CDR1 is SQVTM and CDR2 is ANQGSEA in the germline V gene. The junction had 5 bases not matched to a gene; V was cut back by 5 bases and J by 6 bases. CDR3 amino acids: CSVPGQGVNGYTF. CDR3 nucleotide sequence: TGCAGCGTTCCGGGACAGGGGGTTAATGGCTACACCTTC.

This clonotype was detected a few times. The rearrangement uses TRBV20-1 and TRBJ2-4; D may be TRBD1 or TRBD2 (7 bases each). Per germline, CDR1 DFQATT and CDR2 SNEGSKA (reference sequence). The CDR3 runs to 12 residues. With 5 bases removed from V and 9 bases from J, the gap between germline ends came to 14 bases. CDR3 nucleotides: TGCAGTGCTGGCGCAGGGGGGGCCATTCAGTACTTC. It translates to CSAGAGGAIQYF.

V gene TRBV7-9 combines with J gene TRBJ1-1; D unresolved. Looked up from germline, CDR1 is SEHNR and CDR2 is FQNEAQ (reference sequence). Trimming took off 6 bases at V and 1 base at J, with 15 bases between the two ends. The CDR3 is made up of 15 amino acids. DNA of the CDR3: TGTGCCAGCAGTTTATCAGGAATGGGGAACACTGAAGCTTTCTTT. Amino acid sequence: CASSLSGMGNTEAFF.

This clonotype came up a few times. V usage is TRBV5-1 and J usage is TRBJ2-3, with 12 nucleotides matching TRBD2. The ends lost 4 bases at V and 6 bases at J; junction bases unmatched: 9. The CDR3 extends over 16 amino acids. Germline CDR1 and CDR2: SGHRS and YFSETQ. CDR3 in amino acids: CASSPSGGASGDTQYF. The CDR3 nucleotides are TGCGCCAGCAGCCCTAGCGGGGGGGCGTCCGGGGATACGCAGTATTTT. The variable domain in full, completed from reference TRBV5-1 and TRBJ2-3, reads KAGVTQTPRYLIKTRGQQVTLSCSPISGHRSVSWYQQTPGQGLQFLFEYFSETQRNKGNFPGRFSGRQFSNSRSEMNVSTLELGDSALYLCASSPSGGASGDTQYFGPGTRLTVL.

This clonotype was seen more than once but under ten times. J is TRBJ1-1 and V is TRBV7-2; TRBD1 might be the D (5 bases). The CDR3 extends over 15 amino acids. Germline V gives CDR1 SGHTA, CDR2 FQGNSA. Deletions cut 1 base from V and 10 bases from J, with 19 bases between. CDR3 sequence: CASSLVPGAPLGAFF. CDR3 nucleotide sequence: TGTGCCAGCAGCTTAGTCCCCGGGGCCCCTCTCGGAGCTTTCTTT.

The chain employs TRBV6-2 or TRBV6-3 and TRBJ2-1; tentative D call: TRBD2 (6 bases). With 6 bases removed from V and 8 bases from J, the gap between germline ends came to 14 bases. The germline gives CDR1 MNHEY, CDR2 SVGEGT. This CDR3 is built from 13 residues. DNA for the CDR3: TGTGCCAGCAGCCCCGGGTGGGGGGATGAGCAGTTCTTC. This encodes CASSPGWGDEQFF.

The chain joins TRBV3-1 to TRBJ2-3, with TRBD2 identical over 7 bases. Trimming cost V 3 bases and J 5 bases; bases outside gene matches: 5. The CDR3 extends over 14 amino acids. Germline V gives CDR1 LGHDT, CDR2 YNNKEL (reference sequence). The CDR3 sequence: CASSHSGIVDTQYF. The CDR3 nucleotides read TGTGCCAGCAGCCACAGCGGGATCGTAGATACGCAGTATTTT.

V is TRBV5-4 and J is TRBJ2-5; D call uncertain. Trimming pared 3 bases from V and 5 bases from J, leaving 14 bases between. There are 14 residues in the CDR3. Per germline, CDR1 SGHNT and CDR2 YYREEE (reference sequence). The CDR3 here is CASSYRLGRETQYF. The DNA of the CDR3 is TGTGCCAGCAGCTACCGGTTAGGTCGGGAGACCCAGTACTTC. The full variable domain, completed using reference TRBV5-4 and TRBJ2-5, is ETGVTQSPTHLIKTRGQQVTLRCSSQSGHNTVSWYQQALGQGPQFIFQYYREEENGRGNFPPRFSGLQFPNYSSELNVNALELDDSALYLCASSYRLGRETQYFGPGTRLLVL.

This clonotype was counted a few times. DNA of the CDR3: TGTGCCAGCAGCTCGGCGCTAGATCAGTACGAGCAGTACTTC. It yields the protein CASSSALDQYEQYF. The chain employs TRBV5-6 and TRBJ2-7; D uncertain. V gave up 3 bases and J gave up 4 bases, with 14 bases separating them. Germline values: CDR1 SGHDT, CDR2 YYEEEE. There are 14 residues in the CDR3. Full variable domain (missing parts from reference TRBV5-6 and TRBJ2-7): DAGVTQSPTHLIKTRGQQVTLRCSPKSGHDTVSWYQQALGQGPQFIFQYYEEEERQRGNFPDRFSGHQFPNYSSELNVNALLLGDSALYLCASSSALDQYEQYFGPGTRLTVT.

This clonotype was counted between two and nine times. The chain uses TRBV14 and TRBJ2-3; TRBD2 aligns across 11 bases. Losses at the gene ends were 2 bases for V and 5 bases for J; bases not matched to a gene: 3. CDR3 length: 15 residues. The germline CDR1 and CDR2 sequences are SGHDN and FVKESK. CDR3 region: CASSQLAGGRDTQYF. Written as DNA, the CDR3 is TGTGCCAGCAGCCAATTAGCGGGAGGGCGAGATACGCAGTATTTT. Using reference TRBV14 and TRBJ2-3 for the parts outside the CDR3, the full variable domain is EAGVTQFPSHSVIEKGQTVTLRCDPISGHDNLYWYRRVMGKEIKFLLHFVKESKQDESGMPNNRFLAERTGGTYSTLKVQPAELEDSGVYFCASSQLAGGRDTQYFGPGTRLTVL.

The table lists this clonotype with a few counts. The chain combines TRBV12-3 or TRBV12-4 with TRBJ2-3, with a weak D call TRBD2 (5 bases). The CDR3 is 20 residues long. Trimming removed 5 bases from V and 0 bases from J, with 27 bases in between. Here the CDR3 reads CASSPPLWQRLSRSTDTQYF. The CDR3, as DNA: TGTGCCAGCAGTCCCCCCCTTTGGCAGAGACTAAGCCGTAGCACAGATACGCAGTATTTT.

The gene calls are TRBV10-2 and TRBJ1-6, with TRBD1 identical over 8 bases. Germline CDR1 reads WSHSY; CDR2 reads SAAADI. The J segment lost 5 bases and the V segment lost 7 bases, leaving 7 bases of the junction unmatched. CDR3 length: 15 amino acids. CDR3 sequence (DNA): TGCGCCAGCACAGAACAGGGGGTGGATAATTCACCCCTCCACTTT. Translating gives CASTEQGVDNSPLHF.

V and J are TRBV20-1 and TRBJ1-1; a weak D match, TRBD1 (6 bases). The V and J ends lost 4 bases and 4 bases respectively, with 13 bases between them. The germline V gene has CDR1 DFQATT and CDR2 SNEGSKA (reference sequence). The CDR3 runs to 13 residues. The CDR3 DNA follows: TGCAGTGCTACAGCCTACAGGGCCACTGAAGCTTTCTTT. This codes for CSATAYRATEAFF.

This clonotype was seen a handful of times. This CDR3 reads CASRAASYDNEQFF. CDR3 nucleotide sequence: TGTGCCAGCCGGGCGGCCTCTTACGACAATGAGCAGTTCTTC. The rearrangement links TRBV2 to TRBJ2-1, with D unclear. In germline, CDR1 is SNHLY, CDR2 FYNNEI. Trimming took 8 bases from V and 5 from J, leaving 16 bases between them. This CDR3 is 14 amino acids long.

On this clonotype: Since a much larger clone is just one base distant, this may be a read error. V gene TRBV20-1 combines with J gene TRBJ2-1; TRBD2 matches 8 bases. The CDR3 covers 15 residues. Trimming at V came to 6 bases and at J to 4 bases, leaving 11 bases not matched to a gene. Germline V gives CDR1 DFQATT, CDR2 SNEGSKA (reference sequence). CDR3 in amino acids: CSAFELAEPYNEQFF. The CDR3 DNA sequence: TGCAGTGCCTTCGAACTAGCGGAGCCTTACAATGAGCAGTTCTTC.

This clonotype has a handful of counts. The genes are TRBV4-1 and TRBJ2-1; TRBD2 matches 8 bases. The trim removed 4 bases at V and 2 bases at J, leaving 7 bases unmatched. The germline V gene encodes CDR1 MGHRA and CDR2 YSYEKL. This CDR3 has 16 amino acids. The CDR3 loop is CASSPKGTRPYNEQFF. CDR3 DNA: TGCGCCAGCAGCCCTAAAGGGACTAGACCCTACAATGAGCAGTTCTTC.

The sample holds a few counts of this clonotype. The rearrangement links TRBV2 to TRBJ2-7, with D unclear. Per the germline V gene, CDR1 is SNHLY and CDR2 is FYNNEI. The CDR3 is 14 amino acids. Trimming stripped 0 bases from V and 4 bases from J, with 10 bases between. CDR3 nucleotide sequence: TGTGCCAGCAGTGAAGCTAACAAGAGATACGAGCAGTACGTC. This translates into CASSEANKRYEQYV.

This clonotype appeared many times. CDR3 sequence (DNA): TGCGCCAGCAGCCCGAACCATAGACAGTACTTCGTTGAAGCTTTCTTT. Protein sequence: CASSPNHRQYFVEAFF. The chain joins TRBV5-1 to TRBJ1-1; the D gene is possibly TRBD1 (5 bases). The CDR3 consists of 16 residues. Germline V gene lookup returns CDR1 SGHRS and CDR2 YFSETQ. Trimming stripped 4 bases from V and 7 bases from J, with 23 bases between.

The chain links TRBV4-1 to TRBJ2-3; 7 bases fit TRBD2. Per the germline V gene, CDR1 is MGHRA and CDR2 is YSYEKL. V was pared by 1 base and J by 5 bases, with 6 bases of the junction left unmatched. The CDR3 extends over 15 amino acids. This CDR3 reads CASSQVGVAGDTQYF. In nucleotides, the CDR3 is TGCGCCAGCAGCCAAGTTGGAGTAGCGGGAGATACGCAGTATTTT.

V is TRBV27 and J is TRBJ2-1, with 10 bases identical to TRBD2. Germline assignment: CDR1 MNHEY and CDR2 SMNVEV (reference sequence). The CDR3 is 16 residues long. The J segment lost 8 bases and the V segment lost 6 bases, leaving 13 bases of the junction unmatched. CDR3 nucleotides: TGTGCCAGCAGCCCCAAAAGCGGGAGGGCCGGGGATGAGCAGTTCTTC. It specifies CASSPKSGRAGDEQFF.

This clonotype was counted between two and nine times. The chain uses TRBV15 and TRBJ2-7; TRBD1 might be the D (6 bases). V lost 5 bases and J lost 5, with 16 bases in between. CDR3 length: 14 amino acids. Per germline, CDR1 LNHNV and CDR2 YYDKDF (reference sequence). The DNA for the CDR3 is TGTGCCACCAGCCCCTCCGGGACACCGAACGAGCAGTACTTC. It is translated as CATSPSGTPNEQYF.

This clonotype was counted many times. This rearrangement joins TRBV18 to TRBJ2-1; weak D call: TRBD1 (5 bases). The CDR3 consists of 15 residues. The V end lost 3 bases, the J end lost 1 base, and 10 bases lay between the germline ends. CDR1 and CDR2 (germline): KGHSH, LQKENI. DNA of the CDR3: TGTGCCAGCTCACCGGCAGGGAAGTCCTACAATGAGCAGTTCTTC. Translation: CASSPAGKSYNEQFF.

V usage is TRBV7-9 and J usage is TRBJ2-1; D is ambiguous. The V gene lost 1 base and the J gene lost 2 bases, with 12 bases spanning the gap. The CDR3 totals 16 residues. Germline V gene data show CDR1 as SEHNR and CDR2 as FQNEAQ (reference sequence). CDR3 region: CASSLDGGRAYNEQFF. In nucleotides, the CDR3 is TGTGCCAGCAGCTTAGACGGCGGACGGGCCTACAATGAGCAGTTCTTC.

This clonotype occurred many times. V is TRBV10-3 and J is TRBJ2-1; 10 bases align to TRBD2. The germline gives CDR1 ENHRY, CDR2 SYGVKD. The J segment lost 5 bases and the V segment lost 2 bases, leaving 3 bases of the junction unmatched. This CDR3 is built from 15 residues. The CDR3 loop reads CAISEGGLADNEQFF. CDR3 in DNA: TGTGCCATCAGTGAGGGAGGACTAGCGGACAATGAGCAGTTCTTC.

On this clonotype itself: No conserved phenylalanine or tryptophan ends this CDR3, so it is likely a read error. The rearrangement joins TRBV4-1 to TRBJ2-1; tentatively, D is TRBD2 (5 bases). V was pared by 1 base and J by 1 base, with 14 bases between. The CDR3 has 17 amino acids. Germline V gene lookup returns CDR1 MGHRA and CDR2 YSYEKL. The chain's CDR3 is CASSQGVGIGSYNEQFS. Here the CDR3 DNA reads TGCGCCAGCAGCCAAGGTGTCGGGATCGGGTCCTACAATGAGCAGTTCTCC.

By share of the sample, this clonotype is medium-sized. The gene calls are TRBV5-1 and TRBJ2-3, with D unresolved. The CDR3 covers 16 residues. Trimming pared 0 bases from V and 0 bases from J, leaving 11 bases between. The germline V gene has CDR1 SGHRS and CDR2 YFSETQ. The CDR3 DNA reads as TGCGCCAGCAGCTTGGTCAAAGCAACTAGCACAGATACGCAGTATTTT. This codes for CASSLVKATSTDTQYF.